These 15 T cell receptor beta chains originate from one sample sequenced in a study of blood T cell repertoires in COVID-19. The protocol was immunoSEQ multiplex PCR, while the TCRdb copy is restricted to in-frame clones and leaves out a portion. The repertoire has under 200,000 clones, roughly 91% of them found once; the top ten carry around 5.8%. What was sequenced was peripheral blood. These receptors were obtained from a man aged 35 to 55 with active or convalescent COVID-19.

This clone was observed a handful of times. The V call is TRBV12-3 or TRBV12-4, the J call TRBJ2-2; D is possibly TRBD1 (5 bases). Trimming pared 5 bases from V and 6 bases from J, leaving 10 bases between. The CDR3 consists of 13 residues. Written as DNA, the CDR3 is TGTGCCAGCAGTGTGCAGGGTCCCGGGGAGCTGTTTTTT. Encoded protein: CASSVQGPGELFF.

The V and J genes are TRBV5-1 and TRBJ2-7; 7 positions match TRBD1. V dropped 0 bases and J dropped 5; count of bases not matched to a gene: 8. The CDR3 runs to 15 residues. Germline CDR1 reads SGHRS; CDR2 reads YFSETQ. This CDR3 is CASSLGGQNSHEQYF. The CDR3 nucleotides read TGCGCCAGCAGCTTGGGGGGACAGAACAGCCACGAGCAGTACTTC.

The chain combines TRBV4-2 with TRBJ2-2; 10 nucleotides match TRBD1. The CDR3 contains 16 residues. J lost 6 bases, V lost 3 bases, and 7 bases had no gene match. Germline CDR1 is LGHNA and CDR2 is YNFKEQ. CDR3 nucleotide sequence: TGTGCCAGCAGCCATGCCGGGACAGGGGCGTCCGGGGAGCTGTTTTTT. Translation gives CASSHAGTGASGELFF.

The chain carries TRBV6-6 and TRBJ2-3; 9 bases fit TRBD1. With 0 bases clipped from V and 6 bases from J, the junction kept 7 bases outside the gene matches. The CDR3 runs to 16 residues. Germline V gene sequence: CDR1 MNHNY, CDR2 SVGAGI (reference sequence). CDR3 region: CASSYSGTGILDTQYF. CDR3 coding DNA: TGTGCCAGCAGTTACTCCGGGACAGGGATACTGGATACGCAGTATTTT.

Written as DNA, the CDR3 is TGCGCCAGCAGGGCAGGGGGTAGCACCGGGGAGCTGTTTTTT. This gives the protein CASRAGGSTGELFF. The V gene is TRBV5-1, the J gene TRBJ2-2, with 7 bases matching TRBD1. There are 14 residues in the CDR3. With V trimmed by 5 bases and J by 4 bases, 5 bases remained unmatched. Germline values: CDR1 SGHRS, CDR2 YFSETQ.

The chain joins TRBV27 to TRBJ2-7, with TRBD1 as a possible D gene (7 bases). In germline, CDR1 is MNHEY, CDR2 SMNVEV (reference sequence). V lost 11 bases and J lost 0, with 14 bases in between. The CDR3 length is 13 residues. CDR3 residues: CAAGRGLSYEQYF. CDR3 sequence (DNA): TGTGCCGCGGGAAGGGGGCTCTCCTACGAGCAGTACTTC.

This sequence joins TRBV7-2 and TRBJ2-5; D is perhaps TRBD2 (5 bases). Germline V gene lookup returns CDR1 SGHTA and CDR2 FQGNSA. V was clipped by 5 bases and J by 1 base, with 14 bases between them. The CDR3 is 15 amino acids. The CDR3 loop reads CASSLRTGSQETQYF. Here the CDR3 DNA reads TGTGCCAGCAGCCTTAGGACGGGATCCCAAGAGACCCAGTACTTC.

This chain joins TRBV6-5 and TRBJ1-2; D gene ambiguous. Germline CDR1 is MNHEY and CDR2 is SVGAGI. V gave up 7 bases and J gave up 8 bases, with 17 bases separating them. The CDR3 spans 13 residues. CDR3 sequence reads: CASKIPGNIGYTF. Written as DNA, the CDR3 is TGTGCCAGCAAAATCCCGGGGAACATAGGCTACACCTTC.

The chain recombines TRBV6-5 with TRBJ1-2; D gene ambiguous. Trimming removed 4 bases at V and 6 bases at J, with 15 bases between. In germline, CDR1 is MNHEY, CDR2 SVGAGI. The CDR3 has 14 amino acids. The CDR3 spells CASSSAGVLHGYTF. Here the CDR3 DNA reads TGTGCCAGCAGTTCCGCAGGCGTGTTACATGGCTACACCTTC.

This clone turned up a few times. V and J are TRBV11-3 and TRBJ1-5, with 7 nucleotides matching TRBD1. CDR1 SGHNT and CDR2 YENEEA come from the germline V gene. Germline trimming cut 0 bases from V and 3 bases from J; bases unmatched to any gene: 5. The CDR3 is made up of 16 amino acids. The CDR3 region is CASSLDGQVDNQPQHF. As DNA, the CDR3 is TGTGCCAGCAGCTTAGATGGACAGGTTGACAATCAGCCCCAGCATTTT.

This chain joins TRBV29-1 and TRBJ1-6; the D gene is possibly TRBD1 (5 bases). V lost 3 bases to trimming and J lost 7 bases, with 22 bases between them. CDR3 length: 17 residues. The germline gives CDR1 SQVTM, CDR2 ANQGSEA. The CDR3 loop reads CSVDAVGAPLTNSPLHF. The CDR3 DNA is TGCAGCGTTGACGCGGTAGGGGCCCCCTTAACAAATTCACCCCTCCACTTT.

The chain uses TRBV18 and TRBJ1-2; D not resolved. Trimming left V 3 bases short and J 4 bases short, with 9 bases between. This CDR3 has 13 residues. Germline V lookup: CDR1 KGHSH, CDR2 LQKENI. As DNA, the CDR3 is TGTGCCAGCTCACCGGAGGCTACCTATGGCTACACCTTC. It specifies CASSPEATYGYTF.

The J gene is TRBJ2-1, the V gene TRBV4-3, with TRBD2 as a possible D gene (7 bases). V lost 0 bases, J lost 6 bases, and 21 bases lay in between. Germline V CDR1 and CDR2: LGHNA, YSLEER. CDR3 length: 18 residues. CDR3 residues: CASSQDFGAGARGNEQFF. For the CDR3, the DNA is TGCGCCAGCAGCCAAGATTTTGGGGCGGGGGCGCGGGGCAATGAGCAGTTCTTC.

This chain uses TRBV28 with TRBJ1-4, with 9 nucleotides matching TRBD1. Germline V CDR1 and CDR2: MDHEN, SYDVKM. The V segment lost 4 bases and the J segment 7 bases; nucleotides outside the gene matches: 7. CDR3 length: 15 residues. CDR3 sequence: CASSSQGAGIEKLFF. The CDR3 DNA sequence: TGTGCCAGCAGTTCACAGGGGGCAGGGATTGAAAAACTGTTTTTT.

CDR3 nucleotides: TGTGCCAGCACAAACCGAGCAAACACCATATATTTT. As protein: CASTNRANTIYF. This chain connects TRBV2 to TRBJ1-3; unclear D gene. The CDR3 has 12 amino acids. Per germline, CDR1 SNHLY and CDR2 FYNNEI. Trimming removed 7 bases at V and 6 bases at J, with 10 bases between.